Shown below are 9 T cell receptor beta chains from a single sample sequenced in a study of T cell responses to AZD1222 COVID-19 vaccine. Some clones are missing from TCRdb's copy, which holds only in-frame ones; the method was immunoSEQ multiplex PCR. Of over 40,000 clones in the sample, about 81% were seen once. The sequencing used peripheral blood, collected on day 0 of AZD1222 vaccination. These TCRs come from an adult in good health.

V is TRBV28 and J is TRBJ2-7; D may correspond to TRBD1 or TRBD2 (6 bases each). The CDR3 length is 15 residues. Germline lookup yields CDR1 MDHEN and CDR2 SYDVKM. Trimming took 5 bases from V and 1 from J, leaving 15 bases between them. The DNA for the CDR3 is TGTGCCAGCAGTCCCCGGGGGACATCTTCCTACGAGCAGTACTTC. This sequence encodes CASSPRGTSSYEQYF.

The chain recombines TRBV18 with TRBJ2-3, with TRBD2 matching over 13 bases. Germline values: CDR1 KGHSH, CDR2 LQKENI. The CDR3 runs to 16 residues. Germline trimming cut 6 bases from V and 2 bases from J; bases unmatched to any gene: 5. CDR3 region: CASSLTSGRTTDTQYF. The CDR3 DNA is TGTGCCAGCTCGTTGACTAGCGGGAGGACCACAGATACGCAGTATTTT.

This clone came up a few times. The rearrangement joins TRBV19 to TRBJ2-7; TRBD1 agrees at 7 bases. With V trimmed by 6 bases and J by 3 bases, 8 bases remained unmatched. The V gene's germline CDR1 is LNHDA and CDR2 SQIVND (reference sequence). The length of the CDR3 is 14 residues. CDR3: CASSPGDSYYEQYF. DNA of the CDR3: TGTGCCAGTAGCCCCGGGGACAGCTACTACGAGCAGTACTTC.

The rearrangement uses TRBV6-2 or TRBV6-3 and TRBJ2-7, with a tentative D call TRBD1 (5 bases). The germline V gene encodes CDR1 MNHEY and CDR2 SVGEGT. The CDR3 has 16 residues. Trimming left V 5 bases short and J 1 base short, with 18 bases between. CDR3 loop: CASSSLGAGRSYEQYF. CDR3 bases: TGTGCCAGCAGTAGCCTAGGGGCAGGGCGATCCTACGAGCAGTACTTC.

In DNA form, the CDR3 reads TGTGCCAGTAGCCGACAGGGTGGCTCACCCCTCCACTTT. Amino acids: CASSRQGGSPLHF. This chain joins TRBV19 and TRBJ1-6, with TRBD1 matching 7 bases. CDR1 and CDR2 (germline): LNHDA, SQIVND (reference sequence). After removal of 6 bases from V and 10 bases from J, the junction contained 6 bases not matched to a gene. The CDR3 extends over 13 amino acids.

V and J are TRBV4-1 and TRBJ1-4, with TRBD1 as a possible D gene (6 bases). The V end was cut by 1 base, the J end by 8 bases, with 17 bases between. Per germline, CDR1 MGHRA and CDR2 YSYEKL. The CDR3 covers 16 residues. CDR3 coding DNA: TGCGCCAGCAGCCAAGGGAATACCGGGACATTGGAAAAACTGTTTTTT. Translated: CASSQGNTGTLEKLFF.

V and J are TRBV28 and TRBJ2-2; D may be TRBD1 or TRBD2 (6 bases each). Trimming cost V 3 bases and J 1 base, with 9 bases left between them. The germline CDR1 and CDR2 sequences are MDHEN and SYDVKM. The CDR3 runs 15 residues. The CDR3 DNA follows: TGTGCCAGCAGTTTCGGGGGACAGAACACCGGGGAGCTGTTTTTT. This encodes CASSFGGQNTGELFF.

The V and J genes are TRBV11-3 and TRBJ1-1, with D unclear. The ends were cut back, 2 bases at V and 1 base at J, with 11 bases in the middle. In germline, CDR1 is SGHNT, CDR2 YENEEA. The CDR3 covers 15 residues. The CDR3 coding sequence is TGTGCCAGCAGCTTAATGGGAACCCAGAACACTGAAGCTTTCTTT. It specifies CASSLMGTQNTEAFF.

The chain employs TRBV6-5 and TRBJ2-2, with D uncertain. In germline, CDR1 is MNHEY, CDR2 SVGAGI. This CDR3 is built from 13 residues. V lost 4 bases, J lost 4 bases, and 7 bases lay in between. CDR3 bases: TGTGCCAGCAGTTCCCCAGGCACCGGGGAGCTGTTTTTT. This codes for CASSSPGTGELFF.